These T cell receptor beta chains were read from a single sample in a study of blood T cell repertoires in COVID-19. Profiled with immunoSEQ multiplex PCR; TCRdb holds only in-frame clones, not every one. In the table there are approximately 210,000 clones, around 80% of which are singletons. The sequencing input was peripheral blood. The receptors were sampled from a human donor in a cohort sampled during active COVID-19. The CDR3 runs from the conserved cysteine through the conserved F or W. A D gene is named only where the DNA matches it firmly. Clone size appears in some rows only: once, few, many, or a class for an expanded clone.

abundance	d_gene	v_gene	j_gene	CDR3nt	CDR3aa
NA	TRBD1	TRBV5-1	TRBJ2-5	TGCGCCAGCGGCCGGACAGGGGGCTTCTTAGAGACCCAGTACTTC	CASGRTGGFLETQYF
NA	NA	TRBV28	TRBJ2-2	TGTGCCAGCAGTCTTACAGGGTACACCGGGGAGCTGTTTTTT	CASSLTGYTGELFF
NA	NA	TRBV27	TRBJ2-7	TGTGCCAGCAAAGTCGGAGGCTCCTACGAGCAGTACTTC	CASKVGGSYEQYF
few	NA	TRBV11-2	TRBJ1-2	TGTGCCAGCAGCCAAGACAGGAGTTCCTATGGCTACACCTTC	CASSQDRSSYGYTF
few	NA	TRBV6-5	TRBJ1-2	TGTGCCAGCAGTTACTCGGAGCCCGTGAACTATGGCTACACCTTC	CASSYSEPVNYGYTF
NA	TRBD2	TRBV9	TRBJ2-5	TGTGCCAGCAGCGTAGGGATAGCGGGAGGGCCTTATGAGACCCAGTACTTC	CASSVGIAGGPYETQYF
NA	NA	TRBV5-1	TRBJ2-7	TGCGCCAGCAGCTTGAGCGTCTTCTCCTACGAGCAGTACTTC	CASSLSVFSYEQYF
NA	TRBD1	TRBV30	TRBJ1-6	TGTGCCTGGAGTTTTTCCAGGGGGAATCCCCTCCACTTT	CAWSFSRGNPLHF
NA	TRBD2	TRBV7-9	TRBJ2-3	TGTGCCAGCAGCAAACTGACAGGGGCACGGACTAGCGGGAGTGGGGCAGATACGCAGTATTTT	CASSKLTGARTSGSGADTQYF
NA	TRBD2	TRBV3-1/TRBV3-2	TRBJ2-7	TGTGCCAGCAGCCAAGACGTTGCGGGAGGGCCGGGTGAGCAGTACTTC	CASSQDVAGGPGEQYF
NA	TRBD1	TRBV28	TRBJ1-2	TGTGCCAGCACAAGGGACAGGGGTGAATATGGCTACACCTTC	CASTRDRGEYGYTF
once	TRBD1	TRBV10-1	TRBJ2-7	TGCGCCACCCTAGGGGGACAGGGGATCGGCGAGCAGTACTTC	CATLGGQGIGEQYF
NA	TRBD1	TRBV28	TRBJ1-1	TGTGCCAGCAGCCGGAACGGACAGGGGAACACTGAAGCTTTCTTT	CASSRNGQGNTEAFF
NA	NA	TRBV5-1	TRBJ2-7	TGCGCCAGCAGCACCCGAGGGACTGGGCCCTACGAGCAGTACTTC	CASSTRGTGPYEQYF
NA	NA	TRBV4-3	TRBJ1-5	TGCGCCAGCAGCCAAGATGGAGGGGCAAGTCAGCCCCAGCATTTT	CASSQDGGASQPQHF
once	NA	TRBV30	TRBJ1-2	TGTGCCTGGAGTGTACTGTATGGCTACACCTTC	CAWSVLYGYTF
NA	TRBD2	TRBV14	TRBJ2-1	TGTGCCAGCAGCCAATCTCCTAGCGGGATATATGAGCAGTTCTTC	CASSQSPSGIYEQFF
NA	NA	TRBV6-1	TRBJ2-3	TGTGCCAGCAGTGAAGTGAGCGGGAGCACAGATACGCAGTATTTT	CASSEVSGSTDTQYF
NA	NA	TRBV18	TRBJ2-7	TGTGCCAGCTCCGACTACACGGTGGCACTAATCTACGAGCAGTACTTC	CASSDYTVALIYEQYF
NA	TRBD1	TRBV30	TRBJ1-5	TGTGCCTGGAGCCCCCCGATTCAGGGGGCAAAGCAGCCCCAGCATTTT	CAWSPPIQGAKQPQHF
NA	NA	TRBV2	TRBJ1-1	TGTGCCAGCACCCTTCACGGGAACACTGAAGCTTTCTTT	CASTLHGNTEAFF
NA	NA	TRBV28	TRBJ2-5	TGTGCCAGCAGTTCCTGGACAGCCAAAGAGACCCAGTACTTC	CASSSWTAKETQYF
few	TRBD1	TRBV28	TRBJ2-5	TGTGCCAGCAGATTGGGGACAGGGGCGTTGGAAGAGACCCAGTACTTC	CASRLGTGALEETQYF
NA	NA	TRBV28	TRBJ2-3	TGTGCCAGCAGTTCGCGAGGGAGGTCCCCGTATTTT	CASSSRGRSPYF
few	TRBD1	TRBV7-8	TRBJ1-5	TGTGCCAGCAGCTTAGGGGGACAGAGCAATCAGCCCCAGCATTTT	CASSLGGQSNQPQHF
NA	TRBD2	TRBV6-2/TRBV6-3	TRBJ2-1	TGTGCCAGCAGTAAAGGAGTAGCGGGACGCTCCTACAATGAGCAGTTCTTC	CASSKGVAGRSYNEQFF
NA	NA	TRBV7-3	TRBJ2-2	TGTGCCAGCAGCGCCTCTTCCGGGTCGAACACCGGGGAGCTGTTTTTT	CASSASSGSNTGELFF
NA	TRBD1	TRBV28	TRBJ1-5	TGTGCCAGCAGTTCAGGGGGCGGCAATCAGCCCCAGCATTTT	CASSSGGGNQPQHF
NA	TRBD1	TRBV9	TRBJ1-3	TGTGCCAGCAGCCCAGGTATCGGGACAGGGGGAAACACCATATATTTT	CASSPGIGTGGNTIYF
once	TRBD1	TRBV7-2	TRBJ1-2	TGTGCCAGCAGCTTCGACAGGGCGGGCTATGGCTACACCTTC	CASSFDRAGYGYTF
once	TRBD2	TRBV7-2	TRBJ2-7	TGTGCCAGCAGCCCGGAAATAGCGGGAGCGCCGTCCTACGAGCAGTACTTC	CASSPEIAGAPSYEQYF
NA	NA	TRBV28	TRBJ1-5	TGTGCCAGCAGAACAGGCGGTCAGCCCCAGCATTTT	CASRTGGQPQHF
NA	TRBD1	TRBV5-1	TRBJ2-3	TGCGCCAGCAGCATCGGACAGGGGGCTACAGATACGCAGTATTTT	CASSIGQGATDTQYF
NA	TRBD1	TRBV19	TRBJ2-6	TGTGCCAGTGGCCCAACAGGGGCTGGGGCCAACGTCCTGACTTTC	CASGPTGAGANVLTF
NA	NA	TRBV6-6	TRBJ1-5	TGTGCCAGCAGCGACCGAGGAGGCAATCAGCCCCAGCATTTT	CASSDRGGNQPQHF
NA	TRBD2	TRBV6-2/TRBV6-3	TRBJ2-7	TGTGCCAGCAGCCGGCGGGGGGGATACTACGAGCAGTACTTC	CASSRRGGYYEQYF
few	TRBD2	TRBV15	TRBJ2-1	TGTGCCACCAGCAGAGACCCCCGGACTAGCGGGAGTCATGAGCAGTTCTTC	CATSRDPRTSGSHEQFF
NA	TRBD2	TRBV5-1	TRBJ2-7	TGCGCCAGCAGCTTGGGACTAGCGGAGGATTACGAGCAGTACTTC	CASSLGLAEDYEQYF
many	NA	TRBV6-6	TRBJ1-5	TGTGCCAGCAGACCCCGCGGAGGCAATCAGCCCCAGCATTTT	CASRPRGGNQPQHF
NA	TRBD1	TRBV5-1	TRBJ2-7	TGCGCCAGCAGCTGGACAGGGGGCTCCTACGAGCAGTACTTC	CASSWTGGSYEQYF
NA	TRBD1	TRBV9	TRBJ2-7	TGTGCCAGCAGCGTAGAAGGGACAGCTTCATACGAGCAGTACTTC	CASSVEGTASYEQYF
NA	TRBD2	TRBV6-5	TRBJ2-7	TGTGCCAGCAAAGCGGGAAGGGTCTCCTACGAGCAGTACTTC	CASKAGRVSYEQYF
NA	NA	TRBV4-3	TRBJ2-5	TGCGCCAGCAGCCAAGATGTCTCAGGCCGGGAGACCCAGTACTTC	CASSQDVSGRETQYF
NA	NA	TRBV29-1	TRBJ1-1	TGCAGCGTTGTAAACATGAACACTGAAGCTTTCTTT	CSVVNMNTEAFF
NA	TRBD1	TRBV11-2	TRBJ1-2	TGTGCCAGCAGCCCTCGGACAGGGGGCTGGTATGGCTACACCTTC	CASSPRTGGWYGYTF
NA	TRBD1	TRBV28	TRBJ2-7	TGTGCCAGCAGTAGCCCCCCCGGACAGGGCCCCTACGAGCAGTACTTC	CASSSPPGQGPYEQYF
NA	NA	TRBV6-1	TRBJ1-3	TGTGCCAGCAGTGAAGGTCGGGGTTTCGGAAACACCATATATTTT	CASSEGRGFGNTIYF
NA	NA	TRBV4-1	TRBJ1-2	TGCGCCAGCAGCCTGGGATCTAAACTTAGGGGGGGGGTAGACTATGGCTACACCTTC	CASSLGSKLRGGVDYGYTF
NA	NA	TRBV5-6	TRBJ2-5	TGTGCCAGCAGCTTTCTTGAGACCCAGTACTTC	CASSFLETQYF
few	TRBD2	TRBV3-1/TRBV3-2	TRBJ2-7	TGTGCCAGCAGACAGGCGGGGGGGACCCTCTACGAGCAGTACTTC	CASRQAGGTLYEQYF
NA	TRBD1	TRBV10-2	TRBJ2-7	TGCGCCAGCAGTGAGACAGGGGACTACGAGCAGTACTTC	CASSETGDYEQYF
NA	TRBD1	TRBV19	TRBJ2-1	TGTGCCAGTAGTGTTCGGGACAGAGTATACAATGAGCAGTTCTTC	CASSVRDRVYNEQFF
NA	TRBD1	TRBV29-1	TRBJ1-2	TGCAGCGTCCACGGGACAGGGTATCACTATGGCTACACCTTC	CSVHGTGYHYGYTF